One sample yielded the 18 T cell receptor beta chains listed below, sequenced in a study of cytomegalovirus exposure and HLA in healthy donors. Vbeta (60) and Jbeta (13) primers were used in the PCR. The repertoire was sequenced with immunoSEQ multiplex PCR; TCRdb's copy has only in-frame clones and lacks some. The table lists 250,000 to 350,000 clones, just over 85% of them singletons. The sequenced sample was PBMCs. These receptors originate from a man in his forties in good health and CMV-seropositive.

This chain uses TRBV18 with TRBJ1-2; D uncertain. The CDR3 runs to 13 residues. Deletions cut 3 bases from V and 8 bases from J, with 13 bases between. In germline, CDR1 is KGHSH, CDR2 LQKENI. The CDR3: CASSPDGGRGYTF. The CDR3 DNA reads as TGTGCCAGCTCACCCGACGGAGGAAGGGGCTACACCTTC.

The chain couples TRBV7-2 to TRBJ2-1, with TRBD1 as a possible D gene (7 bases). V dropped 5 bases and J dropped 0 bases, with 11 bases sitting between them. CDR1 SGHTA and CDR2 FQGNSA come from the germline V gene. The length of the CDR3 is 15 residues. The CDR3 here is CASSPQGGSYNEQFF. The CDR3 DNA reads TGTGCCAGCAGCCCCCAGGGGGGCTCCTACAATGAGCAGTTCTTC.

The rearrangement uses TRBV2 and TRBJ2-3; 7 nucleotides agree with TRBD1. The length of the CDR3 is 15 residues. Germline assignment: CDR1 SNHLY and CDR2 FYNNEI. J gave up 0 bases and V 6 bases, and 6 bases lay outside the gene matches. The CDR3 region has the DNA TGTGCCAGCAGAGAAAACAGGGGAAGCACAGATACGCAGTATTTT. Its translation is CASRENRGSTDTQYF.

This rearrangement joins TRBV29-1 to TRBJ2-3; no definite D call. Germline V CDR1 and CDR2: SQVTM, ANQGSEA. This CDR3 region has 16 residues. The V and J ends lost 7 bases and 0 bases respectively, with 20 bases between them. As DNA, the CDR3 is TGCAGCGGGCGAATGGAGAGAGCCATTAGCACAGATACGCAGTATTTT. It specifies CSGRMERAISTDTQYF.

The genes are TRBV27 and TRBJ2-1; 12 bases are shared with TRBD2. CDR3 size: 17 residues. Germline CDR1 is MNHEY and CDR2 is SMNVEV (reference sequence). J was trimmed by 7 bases and V by 6 bases; bases with no gene match: 13. The CDR3 here is CASSSSGLAGFRNEQFF. Written as DNA, the CDR3 is TGTGCCAGCAGCTCCTCCGGACTAGCGGGATTCAGGAATGAGCAGTTCTTC.

The chain couples TRBV5-4 to TRBJ1-1; 8 nucleotides align to TRBD1. V was clipped by 2 bases and J by 1 base; unmatched bases: 4. The CDR3 extends over 15 amino acids. CDR1 is SGHNT and CDR2 is YYREEE in the germline V gene (reference sequence). As DNA, the CDR3 is TGTGCCAGCAGCTTATGGACAGGGACGAACACTGAAGCTTTCTTT. Translating it yields CASSLWTGTNTEAFF.

The CDR3 nucleotides are TGCAGCTCCCGGGGGGGGAGTGGGGACACTGAAGCTTTCTTT. Protein: CSSRGGSGDTEAFF. The genes are TRBV29-1 and TRBJ1-1; a weak D match, TRBD1 (5 bases). V lost 8 bases and J 3 bases, leaving 19 bases between the germline ends. Germline V gene sequence: CDR1 SQVTM, CDR2 ANQGSEA. CDR3 length: 14 residues.

The chain uses TRBV5-1 and TRBJ2-1, with 7 bases fitting TRBD1. The V gene end was trimmed by 0 bases and the J gene end by 0 bases; junction bases not matched to a gene: 6. The CDR3 loop spans 17 amino acids. Germline lookup yields CDR1 SGHRS and CDR2 YFSETQ. As DNA, the CDR3 is TGCGCCAGCAGCTTGGGAGGGACAGCGAGCTCCTACAATGAGCAGTTCTTC. Translating gives CASSLGGTASSYNEQFF.

This sequence joins TRBV27 and TRBJ2-7; D is ambiguous. V lost 6 bases and J lost 5, with 17 bases in between. The germline gives CDR1 MNHEY, CDR2 SMNVEV (reference sequence). This CDR3 is 14 amino acids long. As DNA, the CDR3 is TGTGCCAGCAGCGAGTCTAGACCTGTCGACGAGCAGTACTTC. Translating it yields CASSESRPVDEQYF.

CDR3 nucleotide sequence: TGCAGTGCCCCCTCCTTCTACGAGCAGTACTTC. Protein: CSAPSFYEQYF. The chain combines TRBV20-1 with TRBJ2-7; D gene ambiguous. The ends were cut back, 6 bases at V and 3 bases at J, with 9 bases in the middle. CDR3 length equals 11 residues. Germline CDR1 reads DFQATT; CDR2 reads SNEGSKA (reference sequence).

Here the CDR3 reads CASSLLGEVTSGRPFYEQYF. The DNA of the CDR3 is TGTGCCAGCAGTTTATTGGGGGAGGTAACTAGCGGGAGGCCCTTCTACGAGCAGTACTTC. The rearrangement links TRBV27 to TRBJ2-7, with 12 bases identical to TRBD2. From germline, CDR1 is MNHEY and CDR2 SMNVEV (reference sequence). The CDR3 runs to 20 residues. The V gene end was trimmed by 1 base and the J gene end by 3 bases; junction bases not matched to a gene: 16.

The chain carries TRBV5-4 and TRBJ2-1, with D perhaps TRBD2 (6 bases). CDR3 size: 15 residues. Per germline, CDR1 SGHNT and CDR2 YYREEE (reference sequence). Trimming removed 0 bases at V and 3 bases at J, with 10 bases between. In DNA form, the CDR3 reads TGTGCCAGCAGCTTGGCCCAGCGGGTCTACAATGAGCAGTTCTTC. Its protein is CASSLAQRVYNEQFF.

The V call is TRBV7-3, the J call TRBJ2-1, with TRBD2 as a possible D gene (6 bases). The CDR3 sequence is 13 residues long. Trimming took 2 bases from V and 7 from J, leaving 9 bases between them. The germline CDR1 and CDR2 sequences are SGHTA and FQGTGA. CDR3 region: CASSLYLANEQFF. The CDR3 coding sequence is TGTGCCAGCAGCTTATATCTAGCGAATGAGCAGTTCTTC. Drawing the rest from reference TRBV7-3 and TRBJ2-1, the complete variable domain is GAGVSQTPSNKVTEKGKYVELRCDPISGHTALYWYRQSLGQGPEFLIYFQGTGAADDSGLPNDRFFAVRPEGSVSTLKIQRTERGDSAVYLCASSLYLANEQFFGPGTRLTVL.

The rearrangement joins TRBV9 to TRBJ2-3; 9 bases align to TRBD2. The V segment lost 4 bases and the J segment 0 bases; nucleotides outside the gene matches: 6. Per germline, CDR1 SGDLS and CDR2 YYNGEE. This CDR3 comprises 16 residues. The CDR3 sequence is CASSMGLALSTDTQYF. The CDR3 DNA reads as TGTGCCAGCAGCATGGGACTAGCACTGAGCACAGATACGCAGTATTTT.

This clone was counted a single time. The chain carries TRBV7-9 and TRBJ2-7; TRBD2 matches 9 bases. The length of the CDR3 is 15 residues. Germline CDR1 SEHNR, CDR2 FQNEAQ (reference sequence). Unmatched junction bases numbered 8, after V lost 5 bases and J lost 3 bases. Here the CDR3 DNA reads TGTGCCAGCAGCCTAGATGCGGGGGGGAGCTACGAGCAGTACTTC. This codes for CASSLDAGGSYEQYF.

This clone was seen only once. The rearrangement links TRBV19 to TRBJ2-1; 9 bases map to TRBD2. Germline assignment: CDR1 LNHDA and CDR2 SQIVND (reference sequence). The CDR3 consists of 16 residues. Germline trimming cut 5 bases from V and 9 bases from J; bases unmatched to any gene: 14. Here the CDR3 reads CASSASPGLASGEQFF. The CDR3 DNA reads TGTGCCAGTAGTGCGAGCCCGGGACTAGCTTCGGGTGAGCAGTTCTTC.

V gene TRBV18 combines with J gene TRBJ2-7, with 10 bases identical to TRBD1. CDR1 and CDR2 (germline): KGHSH, LQKENI. The CDR3 covers 14 residues. J gave up 5 bases and V 8 bases, and 9 bases lay outside the gene matches. The CDR3 DNA reads as TGTGCCAGCACCTCGGGACAGGGGCACCACGAGCAGTACTTC. Protein sequence: CASTSGQGHHEQYF.

V is TRBV28 and J is TRBJ1-5; perhaps TRBD1 as D (6 bases). This CDR3 region has 16 residues. CDR1 is MDHEN and CDR2 is SYDVKM in the germline V gene. The V end was cut by 4 bases, the J end by 0 bases, with 13 bases between. The DNA of the CDR3 is TGTGCCAGCAGTTCGATCCAGGGGAATAGCAATCAGCCCCAGCATTTT. Translation gives CASSSIQGNSNQPQHF.